This TCR beta chain was sequenced during a study of OX40 agonist ivuxolimab in advanced cancers. Across the whole study: Mean age 60 years, range about 20 to 79; roughly 82% male. Approximately 41% of patients had received prior checkpoint inhibitor therapy.

The CDR3 loop spans 15 amino acids. CDR1 and CDR2 from the germline V gene are SGHRS and YFSETQ. The germline V and J ends were trimmed by 0 bases and 5 bases, with 11 bases remaining between them. Clones were read by immunoSEQ multiplex PCR, and TCRdb kept only the in-frame ones, dropping some. The sample shows more than 90,000 clones, less than 85% of them seen only once. The chain employs TRBV5-1 and TRBJ2-2; D assignment may be TRBD1 or TRBD2 (6 bases each). This receptor was taken from an adult with an advanced solid tumor such as melanoma, head and neck, liver or kidney cancer. Sequenced here: CD4+ or CD8+ T cells sorted from blood, sampled in a trial of the OX40 agonist ivuxolimab. The CDR3 region is CASSLVGGVTGELFF. CDR3 nucleotides: TGCGCCAGCAGCTTGGTCGGGGGCGTAACCGGGGAGCTGTTTTTT. The variable domain in full, with the rest retrieved from reference TRBV5-1 and TRBJ2-2, is KAGVTQTPRYLIKTRGQQVTLSCSPISGHRSVSWYQQTPGQGLQFLFEYFSETQRNKGNFPGRFSGRQFSNSRSEMNVSTLELGDSALYLCASSLVGGVTGELFFGEGSRLTVL.